This paragraph covers one TCR beta chain sequence. This record belongs to a study of CD8 T cells in Susac syndrome. The germline V gene encodes CDR1 MRHNA and CDR2 SNTAGT. V lost 2 bases, J lost 5 bases, and 5 bases stayed unmatched. This CDR3 has 15 amino acids. Reverse transcription used 0.5 to 1 ug RNA and random hexamers. Each CDR3 protein is one row after TCRdb ran MiXCR on the immunoSEQ multiplex PCR reads. The table lists fewer than 350,000 distinct CDR3 sequences, approximately 89% of them singletons. This receptor was taken from a human donor with multiple sclerosis. Specimen: CD8+ T cells from PBMCs. The J gene is TRBJ2-3, the V gene TRBV6-4; 9 bases are shared with TRBD2. The CDR3, as DNA: TGTGCCAGCAGTGACGGCGGGGGGGCAGGAGATACGCAGTATTTT. Residues: CASSDGGGAGDTQYF.